This T cell receptor beta chain was sequenced for a study of blood T cell repertoires in COVID-19. The CDR3 extends over 15 amino acids. Germline-derived CDR1 and CDR2 are SGHTA and FQGNSA. Trimming removed 5 bases from V and 7 bases from J, with 19 bases in between. In the study's own analysis: Estimates of nucleated cell counts were drawn from the amplification of reference gene primers. Sequencing was performed with immunoSEQ multiplex PCR; in TCRdb, only in-frame clones are kept and a portion is missing. V, J and clone size are those of that table, while D and trimming were read from the DNA. The table has 55,000 to 75,000 clones, about 77% seen once.

Sequencing was carried out using peripheral blood. This receptor was identified in a man older than 75 with active or convalescent COVID-19. The rearrangement uses TRBV7-2 and TRBJ2-3, with D hard to call. The CDR3 DNA reads as TGTGCCAGCAGCCTCGGCCCCCAGAGGAAGAATACGCAGTATTTT. Protein: CASSLGPQRKNTQYF.